This T cell receptor beta chain is from a study of blood T cell repertoires in COVID-19 (dated by TCRdb to about 2020). About the investigation overall: Collaborator samples came from the United States, Italy and Spain and covered acute and convalescent phases of COVID-19. The prospective study material was composed of cDNA or gDNA derived from T cells, B-cell-depleted T cells, or PBMCs. Where available, HLA class I and class II types were taken from metadata supplied by the sample provider and were not determined by assay-based typing. The dataset comprised deeply sampled blood TCRbeta repertoires from subjects exposed to, actively infected with, or recovered from COVID-19. Nearly every sample came with metadata listing a de-identified subject ID, COVID-19 status, age in years and sex. Samples were obtained from the ongoing ImmuneRACE study (first 160 participants) and from 1,254 subjects provided by 6 global collaborators. The repertoires were released in a freely available public database meant as a resource for research on the immune response to SARS-CoV-2.

Participants in the prospective study were aged roughly 18 to 89 years, lived in under 30 United States geographic areas, and enrolled through a virtual design. In the prospective study, participants were assigned to cohorts based on the clinical history participants reported in a screening survey and a study questionnaire. A participant counted as exposed if, within 2 weeks of entering the study, that participant had been in contact with someone who had a PCR-confirmed or clinician-diagnosed COVID-19 case. Mobile phlebotomists in the prospective study collected whole blood, serum and a nasopharyngeal or oropharyngeal swab from every participant. Participants in the prospective study had the option to provide additional blood draws and questionnaires over an approximately two-month period. Before DNA extraction, blood samples from the prospective study were shipped at room temperature or frozen.

As concerns this clone: The antigen it binds to is not known. Per-base qualities were not stored, and no clone one base away is much larger.

As encoded in the germline V gene, CDR1 is MGHDK while CDR2 is SYGVNS. The CDR3 has 15 amino acids, counting the end cysteine and phenylalanine. The sequence is cut down to CDR3 DNA, 45 bases in frame from base 1. V sheds 3 bases and J sheds 2 bases, leaving 14 bases between their ends. Beyond this particular receptor, the publication reports: The quantity of clinical and demographic metadata differed by source and by participant and was supplied without curation.

The immunoSEQ Assay, a bias-controlled multiplex PCR, was used to amplify TCRbeta CDR3 regions from genomic DNA. Under the source paper's analysis protocol: Nucleated cell counts per sample were estimated from amplification of reference gene primers within the assay. Sequence reads were collapsed and filtered to measure the absolute abundance of every unique TCRbeta CDR3 rearrangement. Productive Simpson clonality was computed per sample as the square root of Simpson's diversity index over productive rearrangements. TCRdb's version of the immuneACCESS table is confined to in-frame rearrangements and falls short of the full clone set. An unresolved V gene accounts for under half of the shortfall where checked; the remainder is of unknown origin. The DNA gave D and trimming, while V, J and clone size come from that table. The sample contains 350,000 to 450,000 clones, roughly 84% of them found a single time. The ten largest account for less than 1.5% of the sample.

The material sequenced was PBMCs or T cells enriched from blood (not recorded which). The TCR was taken from a woman aged 18-29 years who had been exposed to COVID-19. The rearranged chain carries TRBV25-1 and TRBJ2-7; matching of 6 bases hints at TRBD2 as the D gene. The DNA sequence follows: TGTGCCAGCAGTGAGGGGGGAGCGTTACCCTACGAGCAGTACTTC. This codes for CASSEGGALPYEQYF.